This T cell receptor (beta chain) was recorded in a study of CD8+CD57+ T cells in acquired aplastic anemia. At the level of the study: Recorded DNA amounts for sorted CD4+ and CD8+ cells had an average of 3.2 ug.

Germline V gene data show CDR1 as SGHVS and CDR2 as FNYEAQ. The CDR3 covers 16 residues. The V gene lost 1 base and the J gene lost 1 base, with 14 bases spanning the gap. According to the study, genomic DNA was the template for TCR beta VDJ and CDR3 profiling. Using its own MiXCR run on the reads, TCRdb lists one record per CDR3 protein. The sample includes about 190,000 distinct CDR3 sequences, roughly 64% of them seen just once. Findings and caveats of the study: In CD8+ cells, Simpson's diversity showed no significant difference between patients and controls.

Details on this clonotype: Antigen: not known.

V is TRBV7-6 and J is TRBJ2-7; weak D call: TRBD1 (6 bases). Specimen: sorted CD4+, CD8+, or CD8+CD57+ T cells (not recorded which) from PBMCs. The sequence was obtained from a human donor with severe aplastic anemia or a healthy control (not recorded which). CDR3 protein: CASSLVTGKASYEQYF. The CDR3 nucleotides read TGTGCCAGCAGCTTAGTTACAGGGAAGGCGTCCTACGAGCAGTACTTC.